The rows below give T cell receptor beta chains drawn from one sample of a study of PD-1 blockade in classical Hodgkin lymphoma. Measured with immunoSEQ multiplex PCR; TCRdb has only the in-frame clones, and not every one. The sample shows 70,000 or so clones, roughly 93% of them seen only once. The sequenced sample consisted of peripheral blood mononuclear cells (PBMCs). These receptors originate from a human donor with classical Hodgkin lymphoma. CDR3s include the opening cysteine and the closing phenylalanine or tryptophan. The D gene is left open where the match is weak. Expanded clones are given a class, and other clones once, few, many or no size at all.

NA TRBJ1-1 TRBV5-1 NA TGCGCCAGCAGCCCAGGCGCCGGACAGAGGAGGAACACTGAAGCTTTCTTT CASSPGAGQRRNTEAFF
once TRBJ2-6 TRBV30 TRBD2 TGTGCCTGGAGTGTTGGGGGGGCTGGGGCCAACGTCCTGACTTTC CAWSVGGAGANVLTF
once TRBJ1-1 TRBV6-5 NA TGTGCCAGCAGTTACCCGAACACTGAAGCTTTCTTT CASSYPNTEAFF
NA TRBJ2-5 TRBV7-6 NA TGTGCCAGCAGCTTAGTAGGAGAGACCCAGTACTTC CASSLVGETQYF
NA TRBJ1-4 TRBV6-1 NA TGTGCCAGCAGTGAGTTCGCGGGACAAAATGAAAAACTGTTTTTT CASSEFAGQNEKLFF
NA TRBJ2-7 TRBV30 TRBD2 TGTGCCTGGAGTAGGGGCGGGAGTGACTCCTACGAGCAGTACTTC CAWSRGGSDSYEQYF
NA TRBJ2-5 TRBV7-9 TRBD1 TGTGCCAGCAGCTTAGGGGACAGGTTTGGACAAGAGACCCAGTACTTC CASSLGDRFGQETQYF
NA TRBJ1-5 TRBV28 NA TGTGCCAGCAGTTTATCGGTATCTAGCAATCAGCCCCAGCATTTT CASSLSVSSNQPQHF
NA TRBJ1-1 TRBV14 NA TGTGCCAGCAGCCGTGACGGGAACACTGAAGCTTTCTTT CASSRDGNTEAFF
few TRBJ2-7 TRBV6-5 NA TGTGCCAGCAGTCCCGCGGGACGGCGCTCCTACGAGCAGTACTTC CASSPAGRRSYEQYF
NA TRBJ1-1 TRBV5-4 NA TGTGCCAGCAGCCTAAGCCGGGGGGTGAACACTGAAGCTTTCTTT CASSLSRGVNTEAFF
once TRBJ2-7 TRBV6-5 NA TGTGCCAGCAGTTACTGGAGACACTCTAACGAGCAGTACTTC CASSYWRHSNEQYF
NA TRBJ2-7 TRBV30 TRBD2 TGTGCCTGGAGGAGTCTAGCGGGAAGCGAGCAGTACTTC CAWRSLAGSEQYF
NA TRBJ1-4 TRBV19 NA TGTGCCAGTAGCTGGGGGGAAAAACTGTTTTTT CASSWGEKLFF
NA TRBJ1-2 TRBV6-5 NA TGTGCCAGCAGACCTAACAACAACTATGGCTACACCTTC CASRPNNNYGYTF
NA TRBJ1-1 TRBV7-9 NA TGTGCCAGCAGCCCACGGGACGGGAACACTGAAGCTTTCTTT CASSPRDGNTEAFF
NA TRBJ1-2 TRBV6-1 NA TGTGCCAGCAGTTCCGACGGTAACTATGGCTACACCTTC CASSSDGNYGYTF
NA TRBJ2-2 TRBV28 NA TGTGCCACCAGGGGCGGGGGGAACACCGGGGAGCTGTTTTTT CATRGGGNTGELFF
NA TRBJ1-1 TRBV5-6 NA TGTGCCAGCAGCCGACAGGATGACTATGAAGCTTTCTTT CASSRQDDYEAFF
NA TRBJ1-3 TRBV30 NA TGTGCCTGGAGGTCCCCCCTAACGAACACCATATATTTT CAWRSPLTNTIYF
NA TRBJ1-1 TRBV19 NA TGTGCCAGTAGTCCGACAGTTCTCACTGAAGCTTTCTTT CASSPTVLTEAFF
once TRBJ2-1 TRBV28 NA TGTGCCAGCATAGATGGGGCAGCCTTTTTAGTCCTTCCAGACAATGAGCAGTTCTTC CASIDGAAFLVLPDNEQFF
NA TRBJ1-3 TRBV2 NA TGTGCCAGCAGTCAACCGGGCCACGGGCGGGACTCCTCTGGAAACACCATATATTTT CASSQPGHGRDSSGNTIYF
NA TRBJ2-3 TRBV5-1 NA TGCGCCAGCAGCTTGGCCAGGACAACTAGCACAGATACGCAGTATTTT CASSLARTTSTDTQYF
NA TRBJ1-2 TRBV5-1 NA TGCGCCAGCAGCTTGGGGGCACGTCGGGGCTACACCTTC CASSLGARRGYTF
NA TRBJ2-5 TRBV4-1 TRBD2 TGCGCCAGCAGCCCCGGACCCTCTAGCGGGGGGGCCCGAGAGACCCAGTACTTC CASSPGPSSGGARETQYF
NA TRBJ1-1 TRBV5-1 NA TGCGCCAGCAGCTTGGTAGCAGGGAGCACTGAAGCTTTCTTT CASSLVAGSTEAFF
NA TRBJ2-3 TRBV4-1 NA TGCGCCAGCAGCCCCGGACCCCAGGGGATAAGCACAGATACGCAGTATTTT CASSPGPQGISTDTQYF
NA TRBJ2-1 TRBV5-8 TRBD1 TGTGCCAGCAGCCCGACAGGGGCTCGGGACAATGAGCAGTTCTTC CASSPTGARDNEQFF
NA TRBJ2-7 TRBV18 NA TGTGCCAGCTCACCATCACTAAGGGGCCACGCAAGGTCCTACGAGCAGTACTTC CASSPSLRGHARSYEQYF
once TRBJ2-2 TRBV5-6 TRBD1 TGTGCCAGCAGCTTGAGGGACAGGGCTCACACCGGGGAGCTGTTTTTT CASSLRDRAHTGELFF